The rows below give T cell receptor beta chains drawn from one sample of a study of metastatic and nonmetastatic thyroid tumors. TCRdb re-analyzed the PCR reads using MiXCR. The sample consists of fewer than 20,000 clones, 20% to 25% of them appearing once. The sample consisted of tumor tissue. These receptors were collected from a male donor with papillary thyroid cancer or a benign thyroid nodule (not recorded which). Some clones in this sample may be carry-over from other donors' samples. Both conserved end residues are part of each CDR3.

>TRBJ1-1|TRBV18
CASSIGNAEAFF
>TRBJ1-4|TRBV24-1
CATSDPTQAGKLFF
>TRBJ1-2|TRBV2
CASRGNRDNGYTF
>TRBJ1-1|TRBV11-2
CASSLGGRERRNTEAFF
>TRBJ2-3|TRBV12-3/TRBV12-4
CASSFGIGSDTQYF
>TRBJ1-5|TRBV19
CASSLGRVLGQPQHF
>TRBJ2-7|TRBV7-2
CASSLLQEQYF
>TRBJ1-5|TRBV20-1
CSARDGDLDSQPQHF
>TRBJ1-1|TRBV27
CASSLVGRNTEAFF
>TRBJ2-5|TRBV5-1
CASSFSGNPQETQYF
>TRBJ2-7|TRBV30
CAWSVHGEQYF
>TRBJ2-2|TRBV6-1
CASRWTHTGELFF
>TRBJ1-6|TRBV2
CASRARQGNSPLHF
>TRBJ1-2|TRBV11-1
CASSNRDRGPLYGYTF